These 27 T cell receptor beta chains came from one sample sequenced in a study of monozygotic twins with inflammatory bowel disease (dated by TCRdb to between 2017 and 2020). The library was made by 5' RACE. TCRdb lists the instrument as Illumina HiSeq 2500. TCRdb reprocessed the public reads and reports one entry per CDR3 protein sequence, without DNA. The sample table gives about 200,000 distinct CDR3 sequences. The ten largest make up roughly 8% of the sample. Sequencing was done on a sample of blood. All receptors come from a human donor with ulcerative colitis or Crohn's disease, or a healthy co-twin of an affected twin (not recorded which).

This rearrangement joins TRBV2 to TRBJ2-3. Per the germline V gene, CDR1 is SNHLY and CDR2 is FYNNEI. The CDR3 has 12 residues. CDR3 protein: CPTSSGTDTQYF.

V usage is TRBV4-1 and J usage is TRBJ1-2. This CDR3 comprises 14 residues. Per the germline V gene, CDR1 is MGHRA and CDR2 is YSYEKL. The CDR3 here is CASSQDPGFYGYTF.

V gene TRBV12-3 or TRBV12-4 combines with J gene TRBJ1-5. This CDR3 region has 12 residues. The CDR3 spells CASSASDQPQHF.

The chain recombines TRBV11-2 with TRBJ2-1; no DNA is available, so the TRBD2 call from TCRdb remains unchecked. The germline V gene encodes CDR1 SGHAT and CDR2 FQNNGV. The CDR3 totals 20 residues. Here the CDR3 reads CASSNRGTSYITGVDNEQFF.

V gene TRBV29-1 combines with J gene TRBJ1-2; TCRdb's assignment of TRBD1 cannot be checked, as there is no DNA. Germline CDR1 is SQVTM and CDR2 is ANQGSEA. This CDR3 spans 15 amino acids. This CDR3 is CSVEDPGRGNYGYTF.

V gene TRBV6-6 combines with J gene TRBJ2-1; TCRdb's D call of TRBD1 is untestable without DNA. CDR1 is MNHNY, CDR2 SVGAGI, per germline (reference sequence). The CDR3 has 13 amino acids. The CDR3 spells CASRGQVINEQFF.

The J gene is TRBJ1-3, the V gene TRBV28. Germline CDR1 MDHEN, CDR2 SYDVKM. This CDR3 has 17 amino acids. CDR3: CASSLFYEGSSGNTIYF.

The rearrangement uses TRBV29-1 and TRBJ1-1. The CDR3 is 13 residues long. From germline, CDR1 is SQVTM and CDR2 ANQGSEA. CDR3 sequence reads: CSVDPGGNTEAFF.

The chain joins TRBV7-2 to TRBJ2-1. CDR1 is SGHTA and CDR2 is FQGNSA in the germline V gene. The CDR3 extends over 15 amino acids. CDR3 residues: CASSLARGTYNEQFF.

This chain links TRBV7-2 with TRBJ2-1; the TCRdb D gene call, TRBD2, has no DNA to confirm it. Germline CDR1 and CDR2: SGHTA and FQGNSA. The CDR3 runs 15 residues. This CDR3 is CASSFTAGLVNEQFF.

CDR3 region: CATSDASREATQYF. The chain uses TRBV24-1 and TRBJ2-3. This CDR3 comprises 14 residues. From germline, CDR1 is KGHDR and CDR2 SFDVKD.

The chain employs TRBV4-2 and TRBJ2-7; TCRdb's assignment of TRBD1 cannot be checked, as there is no DNA. The V gene's germline CDR1 is LGHNA and CDR2 YNFKEQ. There are 18 residues in the CDR3. The CDR3 spells CASSHRLFGAGVSYEQYF.

The chain has TRBV5-1 and TRBJ2-2. The CDR3 consists of 15 residues. Germline lookup yields CDR1 SGHRS and CDR2 YFSETQ. Here the CDR3 reads CASSPSLGYTGELFF.

The gene calls are TRBV7-2 and TRBJ2-1; TCRdb calls TRBD2, which cannot be checked without DNA. This CDR3 is 16 amino acids long. Germline lookup yields CDR1 SGHTA and CDR2 FQGNSA. The CDR3 here is CASSLVWRGGMDEQFF.

V and J are TRBV5-4 and TRBJ1-4; the D call of TRBD1 rests on TCRdb alone, since no DNA is present to check it. The V gene's germline CDR1 is SGHNT and CDR2 YYREEE (reference sequence). The CDR3 contains 15 residues. This CDR3 reads CASSLAGTENEKLFF.

The V call is TRBV5-1, the J call TRBJ2-3; TCRdb reports TRBD2, a call that lacks DNA to check it against. The CDR3 loop spans 16 amino acids. The germline V gene encodes CDR1 SGHRS and CDR2 YFSETQ. This CDR3 is CASSLGGASGTDTQYF.

V usage is TRBV5-1 and J usage is TRBJ1-5. CDR3 length: 15 amino acids. Germline V gene lookup returns CDR1 SGHRS and CDR2 YFSETQ. The CDR3: CASRLDPAANQPQHF.

The V gene is TRBV7-3, the J gene TRBJ2-1. From germline, CDR1 is SGHTA and CDR2 FQGTGA. This CDR3 contains 16 residues. The CDR3 loop is CASSSSYYSSYNEQFF.

The V call is TRBV5-1, the J call TRBJ1-1. The CDR3 contains 13 residues. Germline V lookup: CDR1 SGHRS, CDR2 YFSETQ. The CDR3 protein is CASSFGGHTEAFF.

This chain uses TRBV30 with TRBJ2-1; TCRdb proposes TRBD2, but this gene call is untestable without DNA. This CDR3 contains 12 residues. CDR1 GTSNPN and CDR2 SVGIG come from the germline V gene (reference sequence). The CDR3 sequence: CAWSVRGVEQFF. The full variable domain, completed using reference TRBV30 and TRBJ2-1, is SQTIHQWPATLVQPVGSPLSLECTVEGTSNPNLYWYRQAAGRGLQLLFYSVGIGQISSEVPQNLSASRPQDRQFILSSKKLLLSDSGFYLCAWSVRGVEQFFGPGTRLTVL.

The V call is TRBV15, the J call TRBJ1-1. The length of the CDR3 is 11 residues. Germline V gives CDR1 LNHNV, CDR2 YYDKDF (reference sequence). CDR3 region: CATSGRGQTFF.

This chain connects TRBV7-9 to TRBJ2-1; checking the TCRdb D call of TRBD2 is not possible without DNA. This CDR3 region has 17 residues. Germline lookup yields CDR1 SEHNR and CDR2 FQNEAQ (reference sequence). CDR3 sequence reads: CASSFSAGALPYNEQFF.

The chain is built from TRBV6-5 and TRBJ2-5. The CDR3 sequence is 13 residues long. CDR1 is MNHEY, CDR2 SVGAGI, per germline. This CDR3 reads CASSYSERETQYF.

This chain connects TRBV5-6 to TRBJ1-2. The CDR3 is 15 amino acids. Germline V gene data show CDR1 as SGHDT and CDR2 as YYEEEE. The CDR3 spells CASSLAPSRNYGYTF. Variable domain in full (rest from reference TRBV5-6 and TRBJ1-2): DAGVTQSPTHLIKTRGQQVTLRCSPKSGHDTVSWYQQALGQGPQFIFQYYEEEERQRGNFPDRFSGHQFPNYSSELNVNALLLGDSALYLCASSLAPSRNYGYTFGSGTRLTVV.

The J gene is TRBJ2-1, the V gene TRBV5-1; there is no DNA to check the TCRdb D call of TRBD1. This CDR3 spans 16 amino acids. Germline lookup yields CDR1 SGHRS and CDR2 YFSETQ. The CDR3 reads CASRTTRDRGDGEQFF.

This chain joins TRBV11-2 and TRBJ2-1; TCRdb proposes TRBD1, but this gene call is untestable without DNA. The CDR3 consists of 20 residues. The germline CDR1 and CDR2 sequences are SGHAT and FQNNGV. The CDR3 sequence: CASSPRLLGTGESSYNEQFF.

This sequence joins TRBV7-2 and TRBJ2-4; TCRdb selects TRBD1, and the lack of DNA leaves this call unchecked. The CDR3 spans 17 residues. CDR1 and CDR2 (germline): SGHTA, FQGNSA. The CDR3 here is CASSRSDRGPPKNIQYF.